One sample yielded the 20 T cell receptor beta chains listed below, sequenced in a study of blood T cells in healthy people across ages. Using a J-beta primer mix together with a sample-barcoded 5' primer, a second PCR was run for 7 to 11 cycles. TCRdb re-called the 5' RACE reads with MiXCR, one entry per CDR3 protein. The data contain about 900,000 distinct CDR3 sequences, 62% of them singletons. The material sequenced was blood. These receptors originate from a man younger than 45 in good health.

The chain is built from TRBV2 and TRBJ1-1; maybe TRBD1 (6 bases). Germline CDR1 is SNHLY and CDR2 is FYNNEI. The CDR3 sequence is 14 residues long. V dropped 6 bases and J dropped 5 bases, with 16 bases sitting between them. The CDR3 is CASRANTGRTEAFF. The CDR3 DNA follows: TGTGCCAGCAGGGCGAATACAGGGAGAACTGAAGCTTTCTTT.

The gene calls are TRBV6-5 and TRBJ2-1; a possible D gene is TRBD1 (6 bases). Between the trimmed V and J ends, which lost 6 bases and 7 bases, there was a span of 13 bases. Germline values: CDR1 MNHEY, CDR2 SVGAGI. CDR3 size: 13 residues. In nucleotides, the CDR3 is TGTGCCAGCAGGGAGTACAGGGAGAATGAGCAGTTCTTC. Encoded protein: CASREYRENEQFF.

The chain couples TRBV5-1 to TRBJ1-2; 8 nucleotides line up with TRBD1. CDR3 length: 14 residues. After removal of 5 bases from V and 4 bases from J, the junction contained 7 bases not matched to a gene. The V gene's germline CDR1 is SGHRS and CDR2 YFSETQ. This CDR3 reads CASSFDRGVYGYTF. The CDR3 DNA reads as TGCGCCAGCAGTTTTGACAGGGGAGTCTATGGCTACACCTTC. The whole variable domain, filled in from reference TRBV5-1 and TRBJ1-2, reads KAGVTQTPRYLIKTRGQQVTLSCSPISGHRSVSWYQQTPGQGLQFLFEYFSETQRNKGNFPGRFSGRQFSNSRSEMNVSTLELGDSALYLCASSFDRGVYGYTFGSGTRLTVV.

The gene calls are TRBV29-1 and TRBJ1-1; no clear D gene. The germline CDR1 and CDR2 sequences are SQVTM and ANQGSEA. CDR3 length: 12 residues. Trimming took 8 bases from V and 8 from J, leaving 18 bases between them. CDR3 amino acids: CSFVGDRSEAFF. In DNA, the CDR3 is TGCAGCTTTGTTGGCGACCGAAGCGAAGCTTTCTTT.

The rearrangement joins TRBV20-1 to TRBJ2-1; D may be TRBD1 or TRBD2 (5 bases each). The J call may be wrong; the DNA end is better matched by TRBJ2-7. CDR1 and CDR2 from the germline V gene are DFQATT and SNEGSKA (reference sequence). This CDR3 comprises 15 residues. DNA for the CDR3: TGCAGTGCTAGAGGGGGGTGGTTTTCCTACAATGAGCAGTACTTC. Its translation is CSARGGWFSYNEQYF.

The rearrangement uses TRBV28 and TRBJ2-6; the match to TRBD1 covers 7 bases. The CDR3 is 15 amino acids. Germline CDR1 and CDR2: MDHEN and SYDVKM. V was pared by 3 bases and J by 7 bases, with 6 bases of the junction left unmatched. CDR3 sequence reads: CASSLTGFRANVLTF. The CDR3 DNA reads TGTGCCAGCAGTTTGACAGGGTTTAGAGCCAACGTCCTGACTTTC.

In its sample, this clonotype was seen once. The CDR3 bases are TGTGCCAGCAGCTTAAGATCTAGCGGGGGGGAGCAGTTCTTC. Its protein is CASSLRSSGGEQFF. The chain carries TRBV7-3 and TRBJ2-1, with 11 bases fitting TRBD2. Germline V lookup: CDR1 SGHTA, CDR2 FQGTGA. With V trimmed by 1 base and J by 10 bases, 3 bases remained unmatched. The CDR3 consists of 14 residues.

The chain uses TRBV29-1 and TRBJ2-4, with TRBD1 identical over 7 bases. Trimming at V came to 6 bases and at J to 2 bases, leaving 13 bases not matched to a gene. The CDR3 sequence is 16 residues long. Germline V gives CDR1 SQVTM, CDR2 ANQGSEA. CDR3 protein: CSVGTETGGSKNIQYF. CDR3 nucleotide sequence: TGCAGCGTGGGGACAGAAACCGGAGGTTCCAAAAACATTCAGTACTTC.

This clonotype was seen a handful of times. V and J are TRBV6-2 or TRBV6-3 and TRBJ2-1; maybe TRBD2 (6 bases). The CDR3 is 15 amino acids. In germline, CDR1 is MNHEY, CDR2 SVGEGT. V lost 7 bases to trimming and J lost 3 bases, with 16 bases between them. The CDR3 nucleotides are TGTGCCAGCAAGGCGGAGGGTTCGCTCTACAATGAGCAGTTCTTC. Translation: CASKAEGSLYNEQFF.

This rearrangement joins TRBV14 to TRBJ2-1, with TRBD2 identical over 10 bases. This CDR3 spans 14 amino acids. V lost 7 bases and J lost 5; bases outside the gene matches: 5. Germline values: CDR1 SGHDN, CDR2 FVKESK. CDR3 coding DNA: TGTGCCAGCAACCTAGCGGGGGACCACAATGAGCAGTTCTTC. This sequence encodes CASNLAGDHNEQFF.

The chain employs TRBV20-1 and TRBJ1-2; D unresolved. Trimming removed 5 bases from V and 7 bases from J, with 20 bases in between. This CDR3 region has 14 residues. CDR1 is DFQATT and CDR2 is SNEGSKA in the germline V gene (reference sequence). DNA for the CDR3: TGCAGTGCTCGTTTACTCCCGACTCAGTCTGGCTACACCTTC. Amino acids: CSARLLPTQSGYTF.

V usage is TRBV13 and J usage is TRBJ2-7; no clear D gene. Germline V lookup: CDR1 PRHDT, CDR2 FYEKMQ (reference sequence). The V end lost 5 bases, the J end lost 6 bases, and 11 bases lay between the germline ends. This CDR3 has 12 amino acids. CDR3 nucleotides: TGTGCCAGCAGCCCCGTTTCAGGCGAGCAGTACTTC. Translated, it gives CASSPVSGEQYF.

The genes are TRBV6-1 and TRBJ2-1; maybe TRBD1 (5 bases). Germline CDR1 is MNHNS and CDR2 is SASEGT. The CDR3 totals 14 residues. Trimming took 7 bases from V and 2 from J, leaving 12 bases between them. CDR3 bases: TGTGCCAGCACTCGGGTGGGGCCCTACAATGAGCAGTTCTTC. It translates to CASTRVGPYNEQFF.

This clonotype has only a few counts. The CDR3 sequence is CASSSQGGYGYTF. CDR3 DNA sequence: TGTGCCAGCAGTTCCCAGGGGGGCTATGGCTACACCTTC. This rearrangement joins TRBV12-3 or TRBV12-4 to TRBJ1-2; 7 nucleotides align to TRBD1. The V gene end was trimmed by 4 bases and the J gene end by 4 bases; junction bases not matched to a gene: 3. This CDR3 spans 13 amino acids.

The V and J genes are TRBV4-2 and TRBJ2-3; 8 nucleotides align to TRBD2. The ends lost 3 bases at V and 2 bases at J; junction bases unmatched: 13. CDR1 is LGHNA, CDR2 YNFKEQ, per germline. The CDR3 is 18 residues long. The CDR3 region is CASSQEKGGGRDTDTQYF. The DNA for the CDR3 is TGTGCCAGCAGCCAGGAAAAAGGCGGGGGGCGGGACACAGATACGCAGTATTTT.

V is TRBV5-1 and J is TRBJ2-1; 7 bases agree with TRBD1. Trimming cost V 4 bases and J 2 bases; bases outside gene matches: 6. Germline CDR1 is SGHRS and CDR2 is YFSETQ. This CDR3 region has 15 residues. The CDR3 coding sequence is TGCGCCAGCAGCCACCGGGACAGCCCCTACAATGAGCAGTTCTTC. This sequence encodes CASSHRDSPYNEQFF. The full variable domain, completed using reference TRBV5-1 and TRBJ2-1, is KAGVTQTPRYLIKTRGQQVTLSCSPISGHRSVSWYQQTPGQGLQFLFEYFSETQRNKGNFPGRFSGRQFSNSRSEMNVSTLELGDSALYLCASSHRDSPYNEQFFGPGTRLTVL.

The chain carries TRBV27 and TRBJ2-1, with 12 bases that match TRBD2. Trimming removed 8 bases from V and 7 bases from J; junction bases left unmatched: 9. CDR3 length: 15 residues. In germline, CDR1 is MNHEY, CDR2 SMNVEV (reference sequence). CDR3 loop: CASLPLAGGLNEQFF. The CDR3 nucleotides read TGTGCCAGCCTTCCCCTAGCGGGGGGGCTGAATGAGCAGTTCTTC.

This rearrangement joins TRBV11-1 to TRBJ2-2; tentatively, D is TRBD1 (6 bases). The V and J ends lost 5 bases and 5 bases respectively, with 33 bases between them. The CDR3 is 21 amino acids. The germline V gene has CDR1 SGHAT and CDR2 FQDESV (reference sequence). CDR3 loop: CASSIRPGTRKTSVGTGELFF. The CDR3, as DNA: TGTGCCAGCAGCATTAGACCCGGGACAAGAAAAACCAGTGTGGGAACCGGGGAGCTGTTTTTT.

This clonotype was recorded a few times. The chain combines TRBV6-6 with TRBJ2-3, with 11 bases matching TRBD1. The CDR3 is made up of 16 amino acids. Per germline, CDR1 MNHNY and CDR2 SVGAGI (reference sequence). V lost 6 bases, J lost 1 base, and 6 bases stayed unmatched. The CDR3 DNA sequence: TGTGCCAGCAGCCCGGACAGGGGGCTTGGCACAGATACGCAGTATTTT. It specifies CASSPDRGLGTDTQYF.

In DNA form, the CDR3 reads TGTGCCAGCACCTTAGGGCCGGGGAACTATGGCTACACCTTC. The encoded protein is CASTLGPGNYGYTF. The chain combines TRBV28 with TRBJ1-2; D not resolved. V lost 7 bases to trimming and J lost 2 bases, with 14 bases between them. CDR3 length equals 14 residues. The germline V gene has CDR1 MDHEN and CDR2 SYDVKM.